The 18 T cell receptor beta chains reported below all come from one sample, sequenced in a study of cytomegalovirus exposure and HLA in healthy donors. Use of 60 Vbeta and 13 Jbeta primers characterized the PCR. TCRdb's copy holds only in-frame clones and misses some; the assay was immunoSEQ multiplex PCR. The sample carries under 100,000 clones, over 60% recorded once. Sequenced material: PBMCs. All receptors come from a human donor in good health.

The CDR3 sequence is CASSLGLAGGSDTQYF. As DNA, the CDR3 is TGTGCCAGCAGCTTAGGGTTAGCGGGAGGGTCCGATACGCAGTATTTT. The rearrangement uses TRBV7-2 and TRBJ2-3; 11 nucleotides align to TRBD2. This CDR3 region has 16 residues. Trimming took 1 base from V and 6 from J; bases not matched to a gene: 6. The V gene's germline CDR1 is SGHTA and CDR2 FQGNSA.

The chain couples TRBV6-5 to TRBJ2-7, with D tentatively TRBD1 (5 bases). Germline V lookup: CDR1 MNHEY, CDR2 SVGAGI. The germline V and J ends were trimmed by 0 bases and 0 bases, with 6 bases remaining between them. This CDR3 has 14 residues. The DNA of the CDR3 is TGTGCCAGCAGTTACTCGCAGGGCTCCTACGAGCAGTACTTC. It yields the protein CASSYSQGSYEQYF.

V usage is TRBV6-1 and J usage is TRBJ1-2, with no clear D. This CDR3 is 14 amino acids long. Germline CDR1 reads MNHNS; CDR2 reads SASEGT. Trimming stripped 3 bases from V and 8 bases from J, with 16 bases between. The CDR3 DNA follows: TGTGCCAGCAGTGAGAGCGCGGGGAACTGGGGCTACACCTTC. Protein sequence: CASSESAGNWGYTF.

CDR3 loop: CSGWGSTSGDQETQYF. The CDR3 coding sequence is TGCAGCGGTTGGGGTAGTACTAGCGGGGACCAAGAGACCCAGTACTTC. The chain recombines TRBV29-1 with TRBJ2-5; 10 positions match TRBD2. Germline CDR1 and CDR2: SQVTM and ANQGSEA. The CDR3 sequence is 16 residues long. The V and J ends lost 7 bases and 0 bases, in that order; junction bases with no gene match: 11.

The CDR3 reads CASSRAGGTGNTIYF. In DNA form, the CDR3 reads TGTGCCAGCAGTCGAGCGGGGGGCACAGGAAACACCATATATTTT. The V gene is TRBV6-5, the J gene TRBJ1-3, with a tentative D call TRBD1 (6 bases). The CDR3 has 15 amino acids. Germline assignment: CDR1 MNHEY and CDR2 SVGAGI. The V end lost 5 bases, the J end lost 4 bases, and 15 bases lay between the germline ends.

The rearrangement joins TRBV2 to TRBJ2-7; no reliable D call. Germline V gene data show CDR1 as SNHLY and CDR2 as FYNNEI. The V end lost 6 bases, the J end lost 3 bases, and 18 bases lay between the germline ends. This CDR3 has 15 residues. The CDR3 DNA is TGTGCCAGCAGAGCCCAACTTGGAGAGAACTACGAGCAGTACTTC. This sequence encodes CASRAQLGENYEQYF.

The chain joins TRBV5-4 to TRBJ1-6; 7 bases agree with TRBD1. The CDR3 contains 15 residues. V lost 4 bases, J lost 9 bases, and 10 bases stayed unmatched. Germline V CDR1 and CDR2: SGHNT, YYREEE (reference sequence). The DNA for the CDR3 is TGTGCCAGCAGCCAACCGGGACAGCTCCTTTCACCCCTCCACTTT. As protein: CASSQPGQLLSPLHF. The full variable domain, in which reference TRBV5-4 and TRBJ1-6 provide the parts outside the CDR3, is ETGVTQSPTHLIKTRGQQVTLRCSSQSGHNTVSWYQQALGQGPQFIFQYYREEENGRGNFPPRFSGLQFPNYSSELNVNALELDDSALYLCASSQPGQLLSPLHFGNGTRLTVT.

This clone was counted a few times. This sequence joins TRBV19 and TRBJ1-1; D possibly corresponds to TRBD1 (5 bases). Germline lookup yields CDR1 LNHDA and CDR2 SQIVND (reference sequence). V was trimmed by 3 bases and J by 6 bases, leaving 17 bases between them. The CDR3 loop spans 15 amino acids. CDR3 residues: CASSIGRGRRPEAFF. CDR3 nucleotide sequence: TGTGCCAGTAGTATTGGCCGGGGGAGAAGGCCTGAAGCTTTCTTT.

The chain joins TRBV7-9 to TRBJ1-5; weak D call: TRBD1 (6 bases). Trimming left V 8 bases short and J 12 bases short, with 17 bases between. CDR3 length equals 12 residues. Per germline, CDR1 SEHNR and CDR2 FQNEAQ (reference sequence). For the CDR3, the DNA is TGTGCCAGCGCGGGGGCGGGCAGCGGCCAGCATTTT. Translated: CASAGAGSGQHF.

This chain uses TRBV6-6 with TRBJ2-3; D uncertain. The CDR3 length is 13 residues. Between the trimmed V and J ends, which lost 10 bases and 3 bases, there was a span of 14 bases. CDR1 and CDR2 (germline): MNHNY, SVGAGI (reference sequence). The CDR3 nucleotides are TGTGCCACTTCGGTCCTGGAGACAGATACGCAGTATTTT. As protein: CATSVLETDTQYF.

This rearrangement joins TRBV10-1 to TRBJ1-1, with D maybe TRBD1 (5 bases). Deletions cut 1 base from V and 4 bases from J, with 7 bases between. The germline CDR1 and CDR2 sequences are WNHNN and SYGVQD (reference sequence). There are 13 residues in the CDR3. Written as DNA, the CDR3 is TGCGCCAGCAGTGAGTACAGGCTCACTGAAGCTTTCTTT. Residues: CASSEYRLTEAFF.

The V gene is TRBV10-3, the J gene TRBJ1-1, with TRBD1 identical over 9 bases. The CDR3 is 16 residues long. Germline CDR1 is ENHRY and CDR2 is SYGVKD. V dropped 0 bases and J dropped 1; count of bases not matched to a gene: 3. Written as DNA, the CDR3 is TGTGCCATCAGTGAGTCGATGGGACAGGGGAACACTGAAGCTTTCTTT. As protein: CAISESMGQGNTEAFF.

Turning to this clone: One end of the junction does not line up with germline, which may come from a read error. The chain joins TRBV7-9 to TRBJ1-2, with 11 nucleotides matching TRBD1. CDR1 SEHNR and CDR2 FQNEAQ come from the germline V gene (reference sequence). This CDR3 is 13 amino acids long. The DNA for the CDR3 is TGTGCCAGCAGCTGGACAGGGGGCGCGGGCTGCACCTTC. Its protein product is CASSWTGGAGCTF.

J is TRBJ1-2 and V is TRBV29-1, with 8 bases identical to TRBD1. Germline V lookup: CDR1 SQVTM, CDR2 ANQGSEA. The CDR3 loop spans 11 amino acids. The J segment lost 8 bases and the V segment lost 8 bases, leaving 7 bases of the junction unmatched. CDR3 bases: TGCAGCACCCGGACAGGGTTGGGCTACACCTTC. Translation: CSTRTGLGYTF.

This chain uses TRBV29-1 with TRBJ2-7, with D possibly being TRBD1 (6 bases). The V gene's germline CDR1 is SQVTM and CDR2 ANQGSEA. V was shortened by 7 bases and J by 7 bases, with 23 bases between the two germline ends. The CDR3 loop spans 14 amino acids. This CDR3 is CSAARQGRTGEQYF. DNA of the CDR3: TGCAGCGCCGCCCGTCAGGGGCGGACTGGAGAGCAGTACTTC.

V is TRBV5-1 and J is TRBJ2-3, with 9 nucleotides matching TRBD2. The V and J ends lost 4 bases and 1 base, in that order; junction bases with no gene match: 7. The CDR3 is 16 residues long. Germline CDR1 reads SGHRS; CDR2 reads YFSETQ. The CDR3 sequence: CASSGLTSGRTDTQYF. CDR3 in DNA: TGCGCCAGCAGCGGATTGACTAGCGGCCGCACAGATACGCAGTATTTT.

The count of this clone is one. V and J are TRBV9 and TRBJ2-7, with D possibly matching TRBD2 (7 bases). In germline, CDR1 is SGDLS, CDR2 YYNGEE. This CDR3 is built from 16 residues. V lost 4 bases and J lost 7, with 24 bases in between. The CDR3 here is CASSPKGAGAWREQYF. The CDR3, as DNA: TGTGCCAGCAGCCCTAAAGGGGCGGGGGCCTGGAGGGAGCAGTACTTC.

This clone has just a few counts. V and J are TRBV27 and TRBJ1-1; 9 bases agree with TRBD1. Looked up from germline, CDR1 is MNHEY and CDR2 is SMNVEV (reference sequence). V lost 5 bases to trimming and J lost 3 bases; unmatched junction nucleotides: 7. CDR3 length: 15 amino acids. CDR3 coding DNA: TGTGCCAGCAGTCCTGGGACAGGGAAGGACACTGAAGCTTTCTTT. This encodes CASSPGTGKDTEAFF.